What follows is one TCR beta chain and its context. Its antigen is not yet known. No much larger clonotype is one base removed from it; base qualities were not supplied. The receptor library was made with the immunoSEQ multiplex PCR assay. A mixture of 60 forward primers for TCR Vbeta segments and 13 reverse primers for TCR Jbeta segments was used in the multiplex PCR. A multiplex PCR assay on genomic DNA amplified the CDR3 region of rearranged TCR beta genes. On the Illumina HiSeq System, the amplified TCR beta libraries were sequenced as 87-base-pair reads. The paper's data handling went like this. A later analysis counted some 80 million unique TCR beta chains across the 690 or so repertoires, and some 11 million of these chains were shared by at least two donors. Raw reads were error-corrected and collapsed into unique sequences with a nearest-neighbor algorithm that merged closely related sequences to remove PCR and sequencing errors. V, D and J gene segments were assigned by aligning CDR3 sequences to IMGT reference sequences. For a sequence to be retained, at least a six-nucleotide match to both a V gene segment and a J gene segment was required. A rearrangement was called productive if the CDR3 had no stop codons and remained in frame with V and J, and every other rearrangement was called non-productive. CDR3 was defined according to IMGT convention as the region running from the second conserved V-encoded cysteine to the conserved J-encoded phenylalanine. Sequences without an unambiguous match to a single V gene segment were excluded from the earlier analysis of over 500 of the donors. An earlier analysis of fewer than 750 of the donors classified V segments as functional when productive rearrangements were above 56.7% and as segregating when the standard deviation between donors was above 5%. A statistical classification framework was built to diagnose cytomegalovirus status from the catalog of TCR beta chain sequences. In a later analysis, V and J genes were assigned by comparing TCR nucleotide sequences against IMGT/GENE-DB human TR gene sequences. The TCRdist pipeline was used in a later analysis to assign CDR3 sequences and most-parsimonious VDJ recombination scenarios. In a later analysis, each TCR beta chain was defined by its CDR3 amino acid sequence together with its V-gene family, and reads without a unique V-gene family were excluded. In a later analysis, fewer than 600 highly shared, low-generation-probability nucleotide sequences were removed to address suspected cross-contamination and a sequencing artifact. For each public chain, a later analysis derived a clonal expansion index from normalized ranks of inferred template counts within each repertoire. In a later analysis, generation probabilities were computed with a VDJ recombination model fitted to out-of-frame rearrangements, and the resulting probabilities were checked against IGoR. In a later analysis, TCR-TCR, TCR-HLA and TCR-CMV co-occurrence was scored with hypergeometric tests, and a repertoire-size bias correction was applied to TCR pairs. False discovery rates were estimated in a later analysis by permuting HLA or CMV assignments 20 times. In a later analysis, co-occurring TCRs were grouped using DBSCAN, and TCRdist sequence similarity was added for clustering within HLA-allele-positive subsets. For co-occurrence clustering, repertoires with fewer than 30,000 or more than 120,000 public chains were excluded, along with a handful of repertoires with anomalous nucleotide sharing. TCRdb carries this immuneACCESS record with in-frame sequences only. Its versions omit some clonotypes, under half of them owing to an unresolved V gene in the studies checked, with the rest unexplained. Clone size and V and J calls were adopted from that table, with D and trimming inferred from the DNA. This sample has 85,000 to 120,000 clones in its table, and over 75% of those were observed once. The ten top clones hold 3% to 4.5% of the sample.

In total, approximately 700 healthy bone marrow donors made up the cohort. At the time of sampling, every cohort member was nominally healthy, though immune exposures that went unrecorded were likely present. The donor tested CMV seronegative and was one of the 352 seronegative cohort members. Every donor gave a peripheral blood sample, and the peripheral blood mononuclear cells from that sample were used for TCR beta sequencing. Genomic DNA was extracted from the blood cell samples with the Qiagen DNeasy Blood Extraction Kit. From cysteine to phenylalanine, the CDR3 is 12 amino acids long. Only the CDR3 part of the read is kept: 36 bases, read in frame from the first base. Trimming accounts for 2 bases at V and 11 bases at J, while the number of junction bases matched to no gene is 5. The CDR1 and CDR2 encoded by the germline V gene are SGHRS and YFSETQ. These data belong to a study of cytomegalovirus exposure and HLA in healthy donors (TCRdb year 2017). Notes on the research overall: An earlier analysis of several hundred of the donors reported about 250 Gb of sequence data and some 120 million unique TCR beta sequences from some 180 million T cells. Approximately 300 gigabases of sequencing data and around 80 million unique TCR sequences made up an early release that covered 640 HLA-typed donors. Of the 398 genotyped donors, 81% fell in the genetic ancestry cluster associated with self-reported Caucasian donors. The aim of the study was to test whether cataloging public T cell receptors could identify signatures of past pathogen exposure. The T cell repertoires of roughly 660 subjects were profiled by immunosequencing and related to cytomegalovirus serostatus. In addition to the first cohort of 500 to 850 subjects, a separate validation cohort of approximately 110 different subjects was used. The study combined high-throughput TCR immunosequencing, statistical association of individual TCRs with disease status, and machine learning to predict cytomegalovirus infection status. A later analysis re-examined previously published TCR beta repertoires from around 670 donors and added high-resolution HLA genotyping to investigate patterns of TCR occurrence. In the later analysis, no new phenotypic data were used to find candidate immune exposures; instead, reliance was placed on TCR beta sequences and their occurrence across donors. To decide whether each TCR beta V gene segment behaved as functional or pseudogenic, an earlier analysis of approximately 590 of the donors relied on high-throughput TCR beta sequencing. Donor age, sex, ethnicity and CMV serostatus were collected together with the repertoire data. A later genetic analysis used genome-wide SNP genotypes for about three fifths of the 666 donors, treating that subset as a discovery cohort. All discovery cohort repertoires had been generated using a single sequencing platform. Both class I and class II loci were covered by HLA typing, at four-digit resolution. Typing coverage varied by locus: about 620-630 donors for A, B, C, DRB1 and DQB1; approximately 560 for DQA1; over 600 for DPA1; more than 450 for DPB1. A handful of DR-DQ haplotypes were handled as single units for association and clustering because linkage in the cohort was strong. Among 398 genotyped donors of the cohort, an average of roughly 240,000 unique TCR beta nucleotide sequences were sequenced per donor, roughly a sixth of them non-productive. The investigation overall reported the following: The earlier analysis of approximately 560 of the donors excluded 15 to 20 rarely observed V segments, including chromosome 9 orphons, because counts were too low. In a later analysis, HLA-associated TCR beta chains were found to be more clonally expanded and to have lower generation probabilities than equally common non-associated chains. HLA typing was unavailable for some donors at each locus, so association tests used only the typed subset. The classifier was reported to diagnose cytomegalovirus status with high specificity and sensitivity in both the original and validation cohorts. Assigning TCR associations to individual alleles was difficult when HLA alleles, especially DR and DQ, strongly co-occurred. A further reported finding was that TCR beta sequences accurately predicted the HLA-A and HLA-B alleles for most subjects in the first cohort. An association between a missense DCLRE1C variant and V-gene and J-gene trimming of TCR beta chains was found in a later genetic analysis and replicated in an independent cohort. Some IMGT-functional V segments, including TRBV6-2 and TRBV6-3, could not be distinguished by the 87-base-pair reads and were therefore excluded. In a later analysis, most CMV-associated TCR beta chains were found to appear HLA-restricted, with HLA associations seemingly driven largely by CMV exposure. Linkage disequilibrium might explain the correlated functional status among segregating V segments, but an unknown experimental factor could not be excluded. A cluster of highly shared sequence variants was judged likely to be a technical artifact of the sequencing pipeline. The authors suggested that the approach could potentially be generalized to other disease states and immunological phenotypes. In a later analysis, several top co-occurrence clusters were reported to appear linked to parvovirus B19, influenza, CMV and Epstein-Barr virus. In an earlier analysis of approximately 600 of the donors, most TCR beta V segments were observed in productive rearrangements about 90% or about 30% of the time, broadly matching IMGT annotations. The study listed 150 to 200 TCR beta chains as associated with cytomegalovirus. According to a later genetic analysis, donors in an Asian-associated ancestry cluster had fewer N-insertions in productive TCRs than the approximately 650-donor mean. A later analysis associated 16,951 TCR beta sequences with specific HLA alleles at a false discovery rate of 0.05. A later analysis found that TCR association rates varied across HLA loci, with DRB1 alleles showing the most associated TCRs and HLA-C alleles the fewest. Most TCR sequences were observed very rarely across donors, whereas some public TCRs were present in many individuals. In vitro tests confirmed that a few of the cytomegalovirus-associated TCR beta chains recognize cytomegalovirus antigens. Immune exposure information for the cohort was limited to CMV serostatus. The cohort was sequenced for TCR beta chains only, and without alpha or paired-chain data the features that could be detected were limited. Presence/absence analyses assumed roughly uniform sequencing depth across donors, an assumption that may not hold.

The sequence links TRBV5-1 to TRBJ1-1, with 8 central nucleotides matching TRBD1. Sequenced sample: PBMCs. The source is a man aged 55 to 70 in good health and CMV-seronegative. CDR3 loop: CASSLGTGAAFF. The nucleotides read TGCGCCAGCAGCTTAGGGACAGGCGCCGCTTTCTTT.